What follows are 18 T cell receptor beta chains derived from one specimen sequenced in a study of technical replicates of blood from a handful of donors. The repertoire was sequenced with immunoSEQ multiplex PCR; TCRdb's copy has only in-frame clones and lacks some. This table has approximately 100,000 clones, 95% to 96% appearing once. The sequencing input was T cells isolated from PBMCs. The receptors stem from a human donor in good health.

The gene calls are TRBV7-9 and TRBJ1-2, with 7 bases identical to TRBD1. V dropped 5 bases and J dropped 4; count of bases not matched to a gene: 4. This CDR3 is built from 13 residues. CDR1 and CDR2 from the germline V gene are SEHNR and FQNEAQ (reference sequence). The CDR3 region has the DNA TGTGCCAGCAGCCTCGGGACAGCCTATGGCTACACCTTC. Translated: CASSLGTAYGYTF. Supplemented by reference TRBV7-9 and TRBJ1-2, the full variable domain reads DTGVSQNPRHKITKRGQNVTFRCDPISEHNRLYWYRQTLGQGPEFLTYFQNEAQLEKSRLLSDRFSAERPKGSFSTLEIQRTEQGDSAMYLCASSLGTAYGYTFGSGTRLTVV.

The chain is built from TRBV29-1 and TRBJ2-1, with 7 bases aligning to TRBD2. CDR1 is SQVTM and CDR2 is ANQGSEA in the germline V gene. V shed 8 bases, J shed 7 bases, and the junction held 17 bases outside the gene matches. This CDR3 is built from 15 residues. The CDR3 sequence is CSISRGSSGLNEQFF. The CDR3 DNA follows: TGCAGCATATCCCGGGGGTCCTCGGGACTAAATGAGCAGTTCTTC.

About this clone: The same CDR3 arises from other DNA sequences in this sample as well. The gene calls are TRBV5-1 and TRBJ2-3; 12 bases are a match to TRBD1. V gave up 5 bases and J gave up 7 bases; unmatched junction bases: 8. This CDR3 comprises 15 residues. The germline gives CDR1 SGHRS, CDR2 YFSETQ. CDR3: CASSDPGQGAHTQYF. The CDR3 DNA reads as TGCGCCAGCAGTGATCCGGGACAGGGGGCCCATACGCAGTATTTT.

The chain has TRBV4-1 and TRBJ2-4, with 8 bases fitting TRBD2. The CDR3 has 17 residues. Looked up from germline, CDR1 is MGHRA and CDR2 is YSYEKL. V trimming: 3 bases; J trimming: 3 bases; junction bases outside the gene matches: 10. CDR3 sequence: CASSQPTSGQSKNIQYF. Here the CDR3 DNA reads TGCGCCAGCAGCCAGCCTACTAGCGGACAAAGCAAAAACATTCAGTACTTC.

V is TRBV7-9 and J is TRBJ2-5; TRBD2 agrees at 11 bases. This CDR3 contains 16 residues. The germline V gene has CDR1 SEHNR and CDR2 FQNEAQ (reference sequence). Trimming at V came to 2 bases and at J to 4 bases, leaving 6 bases not matched to a gene. This CDR3 reads CASSLFSGGARETQYF. In DNA, the CDR3 is TGTGCCAGCAGCTTATTTAGCGGGGGGGCCCGAGAGACCCAGTACTTC. Together with reference TRBV7-9 and TRBJ2-5, the CDR3 gives the full variable domain: DTGVSQNPRHKITKRGQNVTFRCDPISEHNRLYWYRQTLGQGPEFLTYFQNEAQLEKSRLLSDRFSAERPKGSFSTLEIQRTEQGDSAMYLCASSLFSGGARETQYFGPGTRLLVL.

The table lists this clone with a count of one. This chain connects TRBV4-1 to TRBJ2-5; 8 nucleotides agree with TRBD1. The CDR3 spans 16 residues. CDR1 and CDR2 from the germline V gene are MGHRA and YSYEKL. V shed 1 base and J 4 bases; nucleotides not matched to a gene: 8. CDR3 loop: CASSQGPTGVVETQYF. The CDR3 DNA sequence: TGCGCCAGCAGCCAAGGCCCGACAGGGGTGGTAGAGACCCAGTACTTC.

The rearrangement uses TRBV6-5 and TRBJ2-1; the match to TRBD1 covers 7 bases. The CDR3 spans 14 residues. Germline-derived CDR1 and CDR2 are MNHEY and SVGAGI. Trimming at V came to 2 bases and at J to 5 bases, leaving 3 bases not matched to a gene. The CDR3 DNA sequence: TGTGCCAGCAGTTACGGGACAGTTAACAATGAGCAGTTCTTC. Its translation is CASSYGTVNNEQFF.

The chain couples TRBV29-1 to TRBJ2-2; 10 nucleotides agree with TRBD1. The CDR3 sequence is 16 residues long. The ends lost 4 bases at V and 0 bases at J; junction bases unmatched: 5. CDR1 and CDR2 (germline): SQVTM, ANQGSEA. The CDR3 reads CSVVRDRGANTGELFF. The CDR3 DNA sequence: TGCAGCGTTGTAAGGGACAGGGGCGCGAACACCGGGGAGCTGTTTTTT.

The chain couples TRBV6-5 to TRBJ2-1; 10 nucleotides agree with TRBD2. The CDR3 loop spans 15 amino acids. V shed 2 bases, J shed 8 bases, and the junction held 6 bases outside the gene matches. The V gene's germline CDR1 is MNHEY and CDR2 SVGAGI. The CDR3 protein is CASSYPSGSIDEQFF. Written as DNA, the CDR3 is TGTGCCAGCAGTTACCCTAGCGGGAGCATCGATGAGCAGTTCTTC.

V usage is TRBV7-3 and J usage is TRBJ2-1; a possible D gene is TRBD1 (5 bases). The V and J ends lost 4 bases and 7 bases respectively, with 23 bases between them. The CDR3 runs to 17 residues. In germline, CDR1 is SGHTA, CDR2 FQGTGA. The CDR3 region has the DNA TGTGCCAGCAGCTCCGGAACAGGCCCTCCGGATTTGAATGAGCAGTTCTTC. This codes for CASSSGTGPPDLNEQFF.

The chain couples TRBV11-3 to TRBJ2-1; a possible D gene is TRBD2 (6 bases). The germline V gene encodes CDR1 SGHNT and CDR2 YENEEA. Trimming took off 1 base at V and 4 bases at J, with 20 bases between the two ends. The CDR3 loop spans 18 amino acids. This CDR3 is CASSLVWSSGVQYNEQFF. CDR3 nucleotide sequence: TGTGCCAGCAGCTTAGTATGGTCTTCGGGGGTCCAATACAATGAGCAGTTCTTC.

The V call is TRBV5-4, the J call TRBJ2-3, with 7 bases lining up with TRBD1. Germline V lookup: CDR1 SGHNT, CDR2 YYREEE (reference sequence). Losses at the gene ends were 5 bases for V and 2 bases for J; bases not matched to a gene: 8. CDR3 length: 15 residues. The chain's CDR3 is CASRLQGTATDTQYF. DNA for the CDR3: TGTGCCAGCAGGTTACAGGGGACGGCCACAGATACGCAGTATTTT.

The gene calls are TRBV2 and TRBJ2-1; 10 bases map to TRBD1. CDR1 and CDR2 (germline): SNHLY, FYNNEI. V gave up 6 bases and J gave up 2 bases; unmatched junction bases: 4. There are 15 residues in the CDR3. CDR3 bases: TGTGCCAGCAGCGCGGGACAGGGGACCTACAATGAGCAGTTCTTC. As protein: CASSAGQGTYNEQFF.

The rearrangement links TRBV5-1 to TRBJ1-1; D perhaps matches TRBD1 (5 bases). The length of the CDR3 is 15 residues. Per germline, CDR1 SGHRS and CDR2 YFSETQ. V was shortened by 0 bases and J by 1 base, with 10 bases between the two germline ends. The CDR3 DNA is TGCGCCAGCAGCTTGGTTGGCCAGGGGAACACTGAAGCTTTCTTT. Amino acids: CASSLVGQGNTEAFF.

This clone was observed a single time. The rearrangement joins TRBV7-2 to TRBJ2-5, with 7 bases that match TRBD2. CDR3 length equals 16 residues. Unmatched junction bases numbered 14, after V lost 4 bases and J lost 6 bases. Germline V gives CDR1 SGHTA, CDR2 FQGNSA. CDR3 sequence: CASSSMRGLQSKTQYF. The CDR3 nucleotides read TGTGCCAGCAGCTCTATGAGGGGACTACAGTCGAAGACCCAGTACTTC.

With respect to this clone: The DNA is omitted, as the CDR3 cannot be located on it reliably, and the CDR3 follows TCRdb's listing. The chain is built from TRBV4-1 and TRBJ2-3; the tabulated D call, TRBD1, remains unverified against the DNA. CDR1 MGHRA and CDR2 YSYEKL come from the germline V gene. A total of 15 residues make up the CDR3, ends included. The CDR3 protein is CASSQDISVAGGTYF.

The chain combines TRBV5-1 with TRBJ2-5; 8 bases map to TRBD1. Germline assignment: CDR1 SGHRS and CDR2 YFSETQ. The length of the CDR3 is 13 residues. V shed 4 bases and J 5 bases; nucleotides not matched to a gene: 4. The CDR3 region is CASSRQGTETQYF. The CDR3 nucleotides read TGCGCCAGCAGCAGACAGGGGACGGAGACCCAGTACTTC.

This clone was seen once. This rearrangement joins TRBV7-9 to TRBJ2-1, with 9 bases matching TRBD2. The CDR3 loop spans 19 amino acids. Germline lookup yields CDR1 SEHNR and CDR2 FQNEAQ (reference sequence). J gave up 0 bases and V 2 bases, and 11 bases lay outside the gene matches. The CDR3 here is CASSLLGRLAGSSYNEQFF. In nucleotides, the CDR3 is TGTGCCAGCAGCTTACTCGGTAGGCTAGCGGGAAGCTCCTACAATGAGCAGTTCTTC.